One and the same sample provided the 14 T cell receptor beta chains below, sequenced in a study of blood T cell repertoires in COVID-19. Only in-frame clones appear in the TCRdb table, and some are missing; sequencing was by immunoSEQ multiplex PCR. This sample has fewer than 65,000 clones; around nine tenths occur once, and the top ten carry 3% to 5%. The sample was peripheral blood. These receptors were taken from a man over 45 with acute or convalescent COVID-19.

This clone was seen only once. The V and J genes are TRBV6-5 and TRBJ2-7; 7 bases line up with TRBD2. CDR1 and CDR2 from the germline V gene are MNHEY and SVGAGI. Trimming removed 6 bases from V and 1 base from J; junction bases left unmatched: 6. The CDR3 loop spans 14 amino acids. The CDR3 protein is CASRQTSRSYEQYF. The CDR3 DNA reads TGTGCCAGCAGGCAGACTAGCAGGTCCTACGAGCAGTACTTC.

This clone was recorded once. This chain joins TRBV3-1 (or the pseudogene TRBV3-2) and TRBJ1-4; 12 nucleotides agree with TRBD1. Trimming removed 5 bases from V and 7 bases from J; junction bases left unmatched: 2. CDR1 and CDR2 from the germline V gene are LGHDT and YNNKEL (reference sequence). The CDR3 length is 14 residues. The CDR3 DNA sequence: TGTGCCAGCAGCTGGGACAGGGGGCTTGAAAAACTGTTTTTT. Its translation: CASSWDRGLEKLFF.

V gene TRBV4-3 combines with J gene TRBJ2-3, with unresolved D. V lost 0 bases and J 3 bases, leaving 10 bases between the germline ends. Germline values: CDR1 LGHNA, CDR2 YSLEER. This CDR3 has 15 residues. CDR3 amino acids: CASSQDRGRTDTQYF. For the CDR3, the DNA is TGCGCCAGCAGCCAAGATCGAGGCAGAACAGATACGCAGTATTTT.

The V gene is TRBV5-4, the J gene TRBJ2-5; D is perhaps TRBD2 (5 bases). The germline CDR1 and CDR2 sequences are SGHNT and YYREEE (reference sequence). This CDR3 contains 14 residues. V was cut by 2 bases and J by 7 bases, with 15 bases left in between. The CDR3 DNA reads TGTGCCAGCAGCTTCTTGATGGGTGGAGGGACCCAGTACTTC. As protein: CASSFLMGGGTQYF.

This clone occurred once. The V call is TRBV12-5, the J call TRBJ1-5, with 11 bases lining up with TRBD1. The CDR3 is 15 residues long. Germline assignment: CDR1 LGHNT and CDR2 FRNRAP. V shed 4 bases and J 4 bases; nucleotides not matched to a gene: 3. The CDR3 region has the DNA TGTGCTAGTGGTTCAGGGACAGGGGGGAATCAGCCCCAGCATTTT. Translation gives CASGSGTGGNQPQHF.

The chain joins TRBV7-9 to TRBJ2-6; TRBD2 aligns across 9 bases. The V and J ends lost 1 base and 0 bases, in that order; junction bases with no gene match: 1. Germline V gives CDR1 SEHNR, CDR2 FQNEAQ (reference sequence). The CDR3 spans 17 residues. CDR3 DNA: TGTGCCAGCAGCTTAGGCGGGAGGGCCTCTGGGGCCAACGTCCTGACTTTC. This gives the protein CASSLGGRASGANVLTF. Combining the CDR3 with reference TRBV7-9 and TRBJ2-6 gives the whole variable domain DTGVSQNPRHKITKRGQNVTFRCDPISEHNRLYWYRQTLGQGPEFLTYFQNEAQLEKSRLLSDRFSAERPKGSFSTLEIQRTEQGDSAMYLCASSLGGRASGANVLTFGAGSRLTVL.

The chain carries TRBV19 and TRBJ2-7; 7 bases align to TRBD1. Germline CDR1 is LNHDA and CDR2 is SQIVND (reference sequence). The CDR3 spans 14 residues. The J segment lost 5 bases and the V segment lost 7 bases, leaving 11 bases of the junction unmatched. CDR3 nucleotides: TGTGCCAGTAAGGCGACAGGGACATTCAACGAGCAGTACTTC. Its protein product is CASKATGTFNEQYF. The entire variable domain, with the rest obtained from reference TRBV19 and TRBJ2-7, is as follows: DGGITQSPKYLFRKEGQNVTLSCEQNLNHDAMYWYRQDPGQGLRLIYYSQIVNDFQKGDIAEGYSVSREKKESFPLTVTSAQKNPTAFYLCASKATGTFNEQYFGPGTRLTVT.

The CDR3 DNA reads as TGTGCCAGTAGTATTGGGCGGGAGCACAATGAGCAGTTCTTC. This encodes CASSIGREHNEQFF. The J gene is TRBJ2-1, the V gene TRBV19; TRBD2 agrees at 7 bases. Trimming at V came to 3 bases and at J to 5 bases, leaving 4 bases not matched to a gene. CDR1 and CDR2 (germline): LNHDA, SQIVND (reference sequence). The CDR3 has 14 amino acids. The full variable domain, rest sourced from reference TRBV19 and TRBJ2-1, is DGGITQSPKYLFRKEGQNVTLSCEQNLNHDAMYWYRQDPGQGLRLIYYSQIVNDFQKGDIAEGYSVSREKKESFPLTVTSAQKNPTAFYLCASSIGREHNEQFFGPGTRLTVL.

The V call is TRBV3-1 (or the pseudogene TRBV3-2), the J call TRBJ1-2, with 8 bases matching TRBD1. The CDR3 consists of 15 residues. V shed 0 bases, J shed 9 bases, and the junction held 9 bases outside the gene matches. Germline loops: CDR1 LGHDT, CDR2 YNNKEL (reference sequence). The CDR3 DNA is TGTGCCAGCAGCCAAGAAAGGACAGGGATCGGTAGCTACACCTTC. As protein: CASSQERTGIGSYTF.

In this sample, this clone turned up once. This chain uses TRBV7-2 with TRBJ1-1, with 9 positions matching TRBD1. Germline trimming cut 3 bases from V and 4 bases from J; bases unmatched to any gene: 9. The CDR3 totals 16 residues. Germline assignment: CDR1 SGHTA and CDR2 FQGNSA. CDR3 sequence (DNA): TGTGCCAGCAGCTTGGCCGGGACAGGGTGGCGCACTGAAGCTTTCTTT. It is translated as CASSLAGTGWRTEAFF.

V gene TRBV19 combines with J gene TRBJ1-2, with 12 bases matching TRBD1. J was trimmed by 7 bases and V by 5 bases; bases with no gene match: 5. This CDR3 is 14 amino acids long. Germline V gene lookup returns CDR1 LNHDA and CDR2 SQIVND (reference sequence). The CDR3 reads CASSGGQGAGGYTF. CDR3 coding DNA: TGTGCCAGTAGTGGGGGACAGGGGGCAGGTGGCTACACCTTC.

The gene calls are TRBV6-2 or TRBV6-3 and TRBJ1-2; no clear D. Germline values: CDR1 MNHEY, CDR2 SVGEGT. V lost 6 bases, J lost 8 bases, and 13 bases lay in between. The CDR3 runs 12 residues. Written as DNA, the CDR3 is TGTGCCAGCAGCTTTGGAGGGCCCGGCTACACCTTC. This translates into CASSFGGPGYTF.

The chain couples TRBV6-5 to TRBJ2-2, with D maybe TRBD2 (7 bases). Germline V gene data show CDR1 as MNHEY and CDR2 as SVGAGI. The CDR3 has 15 amino acids. V was trimmed by 6 bases and J by 3 bases, leaving 14 bases between them. CDR3 DNA sequence: TGTGCCAGCAGCAAACGGGGGGCTGACACCGGGGAGCTGTTTTTT. This encodes CASSKRGADTGELFF.

This clone is a singleton in its sample. This chain links TRBV19 with TRBJ2-5, with 11 bases aligning to TRBD1. The germline gives CDR1 LNHDA, CDR2 SQIVND (reference sequence). The CDR3 totals 14 residues. V gave up 4 bases and J gave up 5 bases; unmatched junction bases: 3. The CDR3 loop is CASSTGTGGETQYF. The CDR3 nucleotides are TGTGCCAGTAGTACCGGGACAGGGGGGGAGACCCAGTACTTC.